This T cell receptor beta chain comes out of a study of graft-versus-host responses after intestinal transplantation. In regard to this clone: Its target is not known.

Sequencing used immunoSEQ multiplex PCR; TCRdb keeps in-frame clones, though not all of them. Among approximately 75,000 clones listed, roughly 94% were seen once. This CDR3 is 12 amino acids long. Germline V CDR1 and CDR2: GTSNPN, SVGIG (reference sequence). V gave up 1 base and J gave up 9 bases; unmatched junction bases: 6. The chain carries TRBV30 and TRBJ2-7, with 7 bases matching TRBD2. Sequences were derived from unstimulated CD8+ T cells sorted from spleen or lymph node cells, sampled before intestinal transplant. This clonotype was obtained from a human donor who received an intestinal transplant. The CDR3 reads CAWSGQREGQYF. In nucleotides, the CDR3 is TGTGCCTGGAGTGGACAGCGGGAAGGGCAGTACTTC.